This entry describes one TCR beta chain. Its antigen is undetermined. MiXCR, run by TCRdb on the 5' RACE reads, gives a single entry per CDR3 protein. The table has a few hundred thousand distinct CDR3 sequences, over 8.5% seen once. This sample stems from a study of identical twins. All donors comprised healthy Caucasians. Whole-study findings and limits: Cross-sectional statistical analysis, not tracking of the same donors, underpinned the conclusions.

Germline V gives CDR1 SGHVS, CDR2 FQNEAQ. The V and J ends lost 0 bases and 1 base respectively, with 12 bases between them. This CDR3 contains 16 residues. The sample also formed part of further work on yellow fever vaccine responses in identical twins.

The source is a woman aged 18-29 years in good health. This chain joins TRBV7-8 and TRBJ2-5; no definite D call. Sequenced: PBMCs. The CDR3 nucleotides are TGTGCCAGCAGCTTAGCGCCAGCAACGTGCCAAGAGACCCAGTACTTC. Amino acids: CASSLAPATCQETQYF.